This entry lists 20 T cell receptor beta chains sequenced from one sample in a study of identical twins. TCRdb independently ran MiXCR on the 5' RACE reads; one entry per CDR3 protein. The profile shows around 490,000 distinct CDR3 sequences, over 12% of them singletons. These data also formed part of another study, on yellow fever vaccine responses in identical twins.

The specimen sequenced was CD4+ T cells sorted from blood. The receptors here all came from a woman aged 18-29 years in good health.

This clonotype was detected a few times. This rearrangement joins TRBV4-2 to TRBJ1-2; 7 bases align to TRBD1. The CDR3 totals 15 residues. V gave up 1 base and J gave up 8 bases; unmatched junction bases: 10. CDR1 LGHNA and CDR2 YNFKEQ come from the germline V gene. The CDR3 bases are TGTGCCAGCAGCCAAGCCCGAAAAGGGGGCGGAGGCTACACCTTC. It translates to CASSQARKGGGGYTF.

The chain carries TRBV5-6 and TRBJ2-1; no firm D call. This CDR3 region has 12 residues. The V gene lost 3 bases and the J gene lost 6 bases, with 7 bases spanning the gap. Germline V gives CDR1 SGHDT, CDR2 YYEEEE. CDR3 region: CASSSLFNEQFF. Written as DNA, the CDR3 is TGTGCCAGCAGCTCACTCTTCAATGAGCAGTTCTTC.

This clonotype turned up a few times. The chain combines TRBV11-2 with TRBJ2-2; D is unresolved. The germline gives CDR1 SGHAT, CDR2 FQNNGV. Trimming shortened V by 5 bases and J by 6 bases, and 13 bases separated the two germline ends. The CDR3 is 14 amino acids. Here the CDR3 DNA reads TGTGCCAGCAGCCCCACTGGGGTGGCCGGGGAGCTGTTTTTT. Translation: CASSPTGVAGELFF.

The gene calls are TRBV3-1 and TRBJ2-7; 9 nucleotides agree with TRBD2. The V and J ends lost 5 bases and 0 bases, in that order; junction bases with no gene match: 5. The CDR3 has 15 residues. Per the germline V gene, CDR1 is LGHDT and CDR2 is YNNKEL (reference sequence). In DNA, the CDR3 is TGTGCCAGCAGCTCCGGACTAGCGTTCTCCTACGAGCAGTACTTC. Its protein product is CASSSGLAFSYEQYF.

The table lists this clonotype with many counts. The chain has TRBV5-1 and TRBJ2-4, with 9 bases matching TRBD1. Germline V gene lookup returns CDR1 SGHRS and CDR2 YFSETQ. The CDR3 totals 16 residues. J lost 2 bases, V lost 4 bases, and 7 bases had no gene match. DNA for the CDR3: TGCGCCAGCAGCCTTGGACAGGGGTTGTCCAAAAACATTCAGTACTTC. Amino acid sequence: CASSLGQGLSKNIQYF.

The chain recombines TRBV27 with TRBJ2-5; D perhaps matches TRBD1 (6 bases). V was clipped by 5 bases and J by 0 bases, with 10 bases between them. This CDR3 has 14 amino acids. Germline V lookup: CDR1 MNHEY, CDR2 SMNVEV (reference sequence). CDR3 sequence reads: CASSPGDNQETQYF. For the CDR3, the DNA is TGTGCCAGCAGTCCCGGGGACAACCAAGAGACCCAGTACTTC.

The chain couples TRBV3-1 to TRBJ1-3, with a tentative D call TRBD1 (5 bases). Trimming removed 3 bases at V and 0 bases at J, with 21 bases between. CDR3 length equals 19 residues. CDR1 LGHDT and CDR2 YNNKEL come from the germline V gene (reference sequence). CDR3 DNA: TGTGCCAGCAGCCAGAGTAGGGGAGGTACAGGCCTCTCTGGAAACACCATATATTTT. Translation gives CASSQSRGGTGLSGNTIYF.

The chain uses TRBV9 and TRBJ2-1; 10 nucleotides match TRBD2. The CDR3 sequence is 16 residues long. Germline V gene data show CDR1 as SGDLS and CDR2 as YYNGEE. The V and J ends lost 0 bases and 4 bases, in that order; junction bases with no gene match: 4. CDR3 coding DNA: TGTGCCAGCAGCGTAGATAGTAGCGGGGGGTACAATGAGCAGTTCTTC. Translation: CASSVDSSGGYNEQFF.

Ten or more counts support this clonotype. The CDR3 is CASSPVQAQKDSGYTF. Written as DNA, the CDR3 is TGCGCCAGCAGCCCGGTCCAGGCCCAAAAAGATTCCGGCTACACCTTC. J is TRBJ1-2 and V is TRBV5-1; D gene uncertain. The CDR3 covers 16 residues. In germline, CDR1 is SGHRS, CDR2 YFSETQ. Trimming took off 4 bases at V and 8 bases at J, with 24 bases between the two ends.

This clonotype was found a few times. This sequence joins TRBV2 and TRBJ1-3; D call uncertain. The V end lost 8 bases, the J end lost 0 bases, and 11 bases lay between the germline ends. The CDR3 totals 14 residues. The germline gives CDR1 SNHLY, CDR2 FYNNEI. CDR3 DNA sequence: TGTGCCAGCTGGCGTAAAAGCTCTGGAAACACCATATATTTT. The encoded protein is CASWRKSSGNTIYF.

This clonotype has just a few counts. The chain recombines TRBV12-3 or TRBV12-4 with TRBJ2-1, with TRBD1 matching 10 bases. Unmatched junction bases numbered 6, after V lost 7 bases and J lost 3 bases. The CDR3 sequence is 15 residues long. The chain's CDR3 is CASNDRGRIYNEQFF. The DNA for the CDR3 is TGTGCCAGCAACGACAGGGGGCGTATCTACAATGAGCAGTTCTTC.

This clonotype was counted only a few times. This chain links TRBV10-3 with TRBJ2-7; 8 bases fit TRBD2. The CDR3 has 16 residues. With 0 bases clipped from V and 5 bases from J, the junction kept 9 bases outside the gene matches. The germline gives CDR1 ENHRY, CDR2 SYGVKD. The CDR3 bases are TGTGCCATCAGTGAGTCGATGGGACTAGGCGGTGACGAGCAGTACTTC. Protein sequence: CAISESMGLGGDEQYF.

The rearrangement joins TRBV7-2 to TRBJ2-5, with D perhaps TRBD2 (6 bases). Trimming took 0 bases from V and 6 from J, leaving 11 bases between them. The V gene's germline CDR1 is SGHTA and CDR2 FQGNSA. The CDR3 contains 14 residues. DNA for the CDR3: TGTGCCAGCAGCTTAGCCGGGGGTCCCAAGACCCAGTACTTC. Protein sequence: CASSLAGGPKTQYF.

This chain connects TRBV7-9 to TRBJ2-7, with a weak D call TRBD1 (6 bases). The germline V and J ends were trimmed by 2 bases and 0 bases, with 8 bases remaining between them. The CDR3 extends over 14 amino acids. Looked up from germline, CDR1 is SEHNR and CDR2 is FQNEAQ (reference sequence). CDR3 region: CASSLTGHSYEQYF. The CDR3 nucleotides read TGTGCCAGCAGCTTAACGGGACACTCCTACGAGCAGTACTTC. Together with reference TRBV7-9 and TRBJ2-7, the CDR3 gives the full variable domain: DTGVSQNPRHKITKRGQNVTFRCDPISEHNRLYWYRQTLGQGPEFLTYFQNEAQLEKSRLLSDRFSAERPKGSFSTLEIQRTEQGDSAMYLCASSLTGHSYEQYFGPGTRLTVT.

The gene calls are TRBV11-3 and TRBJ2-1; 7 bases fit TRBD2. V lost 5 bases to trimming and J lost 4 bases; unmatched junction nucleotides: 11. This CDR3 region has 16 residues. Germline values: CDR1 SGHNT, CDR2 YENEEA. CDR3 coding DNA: TGTGCCAGCAGCGCAGAGGGAGCGGGATATTACAATGAGCAGTTCTTC. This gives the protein CASSAEGAGYYNEQFF.

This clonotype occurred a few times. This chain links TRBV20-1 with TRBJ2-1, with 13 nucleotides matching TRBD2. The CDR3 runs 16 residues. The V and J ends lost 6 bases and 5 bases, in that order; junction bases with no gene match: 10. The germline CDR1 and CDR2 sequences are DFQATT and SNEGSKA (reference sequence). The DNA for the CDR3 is TGCAGTGCCTGGACTAGCGGGAGAGGTAGTGACAATGAGCAGTTCTTC. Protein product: CSAWTSGRGSDNEQFF.

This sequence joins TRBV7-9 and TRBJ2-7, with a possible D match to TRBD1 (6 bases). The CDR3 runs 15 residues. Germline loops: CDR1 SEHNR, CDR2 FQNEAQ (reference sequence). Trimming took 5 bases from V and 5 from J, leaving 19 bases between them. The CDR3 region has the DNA TGTGCCAGCAGCCCACAGGGTAAGGGGATCCACGAGCAGTACTTC. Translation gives CASSPQGKGIHEQYF.

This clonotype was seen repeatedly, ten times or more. CDR3 DNA sequence: TGTGCCAGCAGTTTATCCCTCTACAATGAGCAGTTCTTC. This gives the protein CASSLSLYNEQFF. The rearrangement uses TRBV6-5 and TRBJ2-1; D unresolved. The V gene lost 4 bases and the J gene lost 3 bases, with 7 bases spanning the gap. The CDR3 has 13 amino acids. CDR1 is MNHEY and CDR2 is SVGAGI in the germline V gene.

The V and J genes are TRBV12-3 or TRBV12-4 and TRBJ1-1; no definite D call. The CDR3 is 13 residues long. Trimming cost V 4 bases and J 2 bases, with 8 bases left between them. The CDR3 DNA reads TGTGCCAGCAGTTCTCCAGTTAACACTGAAGCTTTCTTT. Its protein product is CASSSPVNTEAFF.

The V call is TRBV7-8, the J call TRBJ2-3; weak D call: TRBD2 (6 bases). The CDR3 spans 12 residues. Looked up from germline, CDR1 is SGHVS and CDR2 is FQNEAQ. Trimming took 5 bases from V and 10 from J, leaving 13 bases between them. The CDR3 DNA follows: TGTGCCAGCAGCCCGGCGGGGTTGGCGCAGTATTTT. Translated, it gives CASSPAGLAQYF.